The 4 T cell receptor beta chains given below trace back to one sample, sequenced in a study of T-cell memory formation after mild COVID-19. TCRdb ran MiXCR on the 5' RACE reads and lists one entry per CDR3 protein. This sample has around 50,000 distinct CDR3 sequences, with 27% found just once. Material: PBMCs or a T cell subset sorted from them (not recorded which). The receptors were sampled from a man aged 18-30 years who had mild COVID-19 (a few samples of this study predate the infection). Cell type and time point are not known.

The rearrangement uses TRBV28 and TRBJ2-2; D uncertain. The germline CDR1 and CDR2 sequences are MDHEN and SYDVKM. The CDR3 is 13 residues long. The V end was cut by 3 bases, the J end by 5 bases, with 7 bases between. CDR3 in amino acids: CASSFFATGELFF. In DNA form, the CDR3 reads TGTGCCAGCAGTTTCTTTGCGACCGGGGAGCTGTTTTTT.

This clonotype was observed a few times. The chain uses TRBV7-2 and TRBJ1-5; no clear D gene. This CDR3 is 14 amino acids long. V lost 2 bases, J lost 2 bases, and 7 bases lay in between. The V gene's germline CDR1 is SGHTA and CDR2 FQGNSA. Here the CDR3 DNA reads TGTGCCAGCAGCTTATCCGGACGCAATCAGCCCCAGCATTTT. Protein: CASSLSGRNQPQHF. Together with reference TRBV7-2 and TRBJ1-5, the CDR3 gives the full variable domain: GAGVSQSPSNKVTEKGKDVELRCDPISGHTALYWYRQSLGQGLEFLIYFQGNSAPDKSGLPSDRFSAERTGGSVSTLTIQRTQQEDSAVYLCASSLSGRNQPQHFGDGTRLSIL.

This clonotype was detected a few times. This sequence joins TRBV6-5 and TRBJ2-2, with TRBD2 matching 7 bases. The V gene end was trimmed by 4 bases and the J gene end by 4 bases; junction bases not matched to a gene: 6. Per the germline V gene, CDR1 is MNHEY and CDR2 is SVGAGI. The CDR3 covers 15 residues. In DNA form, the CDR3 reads TGTGCCAGCAGTTTAACCGGGGGGTTCACCGGGGAGCTGTTTTTT. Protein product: CASSLTGGFTGELFF.

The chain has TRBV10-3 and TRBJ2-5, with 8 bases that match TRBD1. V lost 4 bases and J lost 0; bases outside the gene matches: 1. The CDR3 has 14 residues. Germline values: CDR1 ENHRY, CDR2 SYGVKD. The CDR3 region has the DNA TGTGCCATCAGTGGGACAGGGAACCAAGAGACCCAGTACTTC. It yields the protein CAISGTGNQETQYF.